The entry that follows covers one TCR beta chain sequence. What it binds is unknown. Second-dose timings of about 4 or about 12 weeks were pooled. TCRdb's copy holds only in-frame clones and misses some; the assay was immunoSEQ multiplex PCR. The top ten clones hold about 7.1% of a sample with about 56,000 clones, about 88% of them seen once. This entry is derived from a study of T cell responses to AZD1222 COVID-19 vaccine. Study-level results: Spike-specific TCR repertoires showed rising breadth and depth after two AZD1222 doses. Vaccine-related CD4 TCRs covered spike, predominating at 160-218 and 743-854.

The CDR3 consists of 14 residues. The V gene lost 0 bases and the J gene lost 1 base, with 7 bases spanning the gap. Germline V gene data show CDR1 as SGHRS and CDR2 as YFSETQ. This TCR was sampled from an adult who received the AZD1222 COVID-19 vaccine. V gene TRBV5-1 combines with J gene TRBJ2-5, with D perhaps TRBD1 (5 bases). This material consisted of peripheral blood, taken 28 days after the second AZD1222 dose. The CDR3 DNA reads TGCGCCAGCAGCTTGGGGACAACCCAAGAGACCCAGTACTTC. Protein: CASSLGTTQETQYF.